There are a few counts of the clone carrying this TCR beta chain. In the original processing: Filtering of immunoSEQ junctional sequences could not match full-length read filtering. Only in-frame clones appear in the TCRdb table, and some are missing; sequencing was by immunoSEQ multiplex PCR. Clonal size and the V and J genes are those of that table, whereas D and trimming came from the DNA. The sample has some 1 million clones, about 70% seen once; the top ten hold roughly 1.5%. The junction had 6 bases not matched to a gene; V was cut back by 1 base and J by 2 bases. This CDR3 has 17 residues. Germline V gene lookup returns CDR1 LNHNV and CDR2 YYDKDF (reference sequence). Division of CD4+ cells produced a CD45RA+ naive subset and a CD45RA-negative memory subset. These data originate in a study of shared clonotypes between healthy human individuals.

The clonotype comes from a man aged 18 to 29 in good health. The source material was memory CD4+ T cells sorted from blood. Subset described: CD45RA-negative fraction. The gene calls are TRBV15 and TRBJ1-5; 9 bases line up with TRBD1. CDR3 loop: CATSRATGGEGNQPQHF. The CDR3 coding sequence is TGTGCCACCAGCAGAGCCACAGGGGGCGAGGGCAATCAGCCCCAGCATTTT.